This T cell receptor beta chain emerged from a study of blood T cell repertoires in COVID-19. During active infection, Seattle patients enrolled and were then monitored through disease. Authors' processing steps: Estimation of nucleated cell counts was performed using reference gene primer amplification. Libraries were prepared by immunoSEQ multiplex PCR; TCRdb keeps only in-frame clonotypes and omits some of them. V and J calls plus clone size are reproduced from that table; the DNA served to infer D and trimming. There are around 300,000 clones in the sample; 75% to 90% occur only once, and under 15% lies in the top ten. This CDR3 spans 12 amino acids. Between the trimmed V and J ends, which lost 4 bases and 3 bases, there was a span of 6 bases. Per the germline V gene, CDR1 is SEHNR and CDR2 is FQNEAQ (reference sequence).

The chain has TRBV7-9 and TRBJ1-2; possible D gene TRBD1, 6 bases. The sample taken for sequencing was peripheral blood. The TCR sequence derives from a woman between 70 and 85 years old with COVID-19, enrolled during active disease. DNA of the CDR3: TGTGCCAGCAGCTCAGGGGACTATGGCTACACCTTC. Translating it yields CASSSGDYGYTF. Variable domain in full (rest from reference TRBV7-9 and TRBJ1-2): DTGVSQNPRHKITKRGQNVTFRCDPISEHNRLYWYRQTLGQGPEFLTYFQNEAQLEKSRLLSDRFSAERPKGSFSTLEIQRTEQGDSAMYLCASSSGDYGYTFGSGTRLTVV.